This TCR beta chain derives from a study of blood T cell repertoires in COVID-19. Study in general: The United States, Italy and Spain provided the acute and convalescent COVID-19 samples. T cells, B-cell-depleted T cells, or PBMCs supplied cDNA or gDNA.

Original methodology: Reference gene primer amplification in the assay estimated nucleated cell counts. Generated by immunoSEQ multiplex PCR, the TCRdb table keeps only in-frame clones and is missing some. For V, J and clone size, that table is used; D and trimming come from the DNA. The sample contains 150,000 to 200,000 clones, roughly four fifths of which appear only once. The CDR3 totals 15 residues. Germline CDR1 and CDR2: GTSNPN and SVGIG (reference sequence). The junction had 12 bases not matched to a gene; V was cut back by 3 bases and J by 4 bases. This clonotype was sampled from a woman aged 80 or over with acute or convalescent COVID-19. Sequenced sample: peripheral blood. The chain carries TRBV30 and TRBJ2-7, with TRBD2 matching 7 bases. The CDR3 loop reads CAWRGGGRSAYEQYF. DNA of the CDR3: TGTGCCTGGAGGGGAGGCGGGAGATCTGCGTACGAGCAGTACTTC.